This T cell receptor beta chain was recorded in a study of T-cell reconstitution after alpha-beta-depleted transplantation in children. It was with unique molecular identifiers that the TCRbeta library was prepared. TCRdb recomputed calls from the PCR reads with MiXCR, one row per CDR3 protein. The sample comprises about 72,000 distinct CDR3 sequences, just under 7.5% of which are singletons, and around 2.4% rests with the top ten. Many counts were recorded for this clonotype. CDR1 is MNHEY and CDR2 is SVGAGI in the germline V gene. CDR3 size: 14 residues. V lost 2 bases and J 5 bases, leaving 9 bases between the germline ends.

The specimen was PBMCs from the stem cell graft donor, collected from the stem cell graft. The receptor's source is a human donor who donated a stem cell graft to a child with acute lymphoblastic leukemia. The chain carries TRBV6-5 and TRBJ2-2; the D gene could be TRBD1 or TRBD2 (5 bases each). The CDR3 nucleotides read TGTGCCAGCAGTTACGGGGGAGTAACCGGGGAGCTGTTTTTT. Its translation is CASSYGGVTGELFF.